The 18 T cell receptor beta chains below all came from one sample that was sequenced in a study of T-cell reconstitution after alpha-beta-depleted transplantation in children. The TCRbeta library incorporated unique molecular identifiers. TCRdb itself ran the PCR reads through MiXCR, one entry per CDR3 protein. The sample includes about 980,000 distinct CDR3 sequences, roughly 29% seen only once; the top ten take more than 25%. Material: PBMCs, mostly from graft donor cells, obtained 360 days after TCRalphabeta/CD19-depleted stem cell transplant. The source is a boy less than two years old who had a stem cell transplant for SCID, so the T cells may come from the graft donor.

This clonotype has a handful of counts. This chain's CDR3 is CSASPGDEKLFF. The CDR3, as DNA: TGCAGTGCTAGTCCGGGGGATGAAAAACTGTTTTTT. The chain is built from TRBV20-1 and TRBJ1-4, with D perhaps matching TRBD1 (5 bases). From germline, CDR1 is DFQATT and CDR2 SNEGSKA (reference sequence). Trimming shortened V by 3 bases and J by 6 bases, and 8 bases separated the two germline ends. This CDR3 has 12 amino acids.

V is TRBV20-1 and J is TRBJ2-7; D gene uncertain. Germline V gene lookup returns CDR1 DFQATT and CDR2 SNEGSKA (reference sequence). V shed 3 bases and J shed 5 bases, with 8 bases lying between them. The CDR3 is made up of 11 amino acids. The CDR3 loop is CSARASHEQYF. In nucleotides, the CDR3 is TGCAGTGCTAGGGCATCCCACGAGCAGTACTTC.

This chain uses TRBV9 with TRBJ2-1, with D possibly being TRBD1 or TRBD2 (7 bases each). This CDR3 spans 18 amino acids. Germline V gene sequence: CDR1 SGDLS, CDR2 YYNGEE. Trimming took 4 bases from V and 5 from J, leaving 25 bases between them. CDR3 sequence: CASSPLQGGTGLHNEQFF. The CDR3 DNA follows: TGTGCCAGCAGCCCGCTTCAGGGGGGGACTGGATTGCACAATGAGCAGTTCTTC.

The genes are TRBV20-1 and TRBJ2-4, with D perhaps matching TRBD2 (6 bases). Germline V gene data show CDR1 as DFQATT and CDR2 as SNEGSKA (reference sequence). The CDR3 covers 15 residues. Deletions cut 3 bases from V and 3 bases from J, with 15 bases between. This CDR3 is CSASVIAALKNIQYF. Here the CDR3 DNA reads TGCAGTGCTAGTGTGATAGCGGCCCTCAAAAACATTCAGTACTTC.

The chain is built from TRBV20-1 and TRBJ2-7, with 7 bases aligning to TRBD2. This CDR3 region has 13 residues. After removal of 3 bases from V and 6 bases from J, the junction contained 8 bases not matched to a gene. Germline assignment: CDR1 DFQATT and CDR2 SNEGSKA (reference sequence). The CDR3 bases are TGCAGTGCTAGGTGGGAGGGTCCGGTCGAGCAGTACTTC. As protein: CSARWEGPVEQYF.

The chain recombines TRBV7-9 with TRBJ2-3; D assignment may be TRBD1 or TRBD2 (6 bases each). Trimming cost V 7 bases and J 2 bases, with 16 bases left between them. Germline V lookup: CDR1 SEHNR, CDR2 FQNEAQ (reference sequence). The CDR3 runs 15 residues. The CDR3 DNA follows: TGTGCCAGCACCTTGGGGGCGGGGTCCACAGATACGCAGTATTTT. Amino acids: CASTLGAGSTDTQYF.

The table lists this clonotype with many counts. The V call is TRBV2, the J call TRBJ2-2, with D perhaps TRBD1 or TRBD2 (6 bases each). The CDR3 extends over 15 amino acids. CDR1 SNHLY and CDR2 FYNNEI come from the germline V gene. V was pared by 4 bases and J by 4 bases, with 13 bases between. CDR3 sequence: CASSVARGGTGELFF. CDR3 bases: TGTGCCAGCAGTGTAGCCAGGGGAGGCACCGGGGAGCTGTTTTTT.

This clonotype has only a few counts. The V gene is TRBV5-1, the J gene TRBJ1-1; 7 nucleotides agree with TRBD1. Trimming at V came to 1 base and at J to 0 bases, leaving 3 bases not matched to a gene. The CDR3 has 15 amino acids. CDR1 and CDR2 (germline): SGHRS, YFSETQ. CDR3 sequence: CASSLTGQVNTEAFF. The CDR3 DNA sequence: TGCGCCAGCAGCTTGACCGGACAGGTGAACACTGAAGCTTTCTTT.

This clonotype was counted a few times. CDR3: CSVEGTRTSMNTEAFF. CDR3 coding DNA: TGCAGCGTTGAAGGGACACGGACTTCGATGAACACTGAAGCTTTCTTT. The V and J genes are TRBV29-1 and TRBJ1-1; perhaps TRBD1 as D (5 bases). CDR1 is SQVTM and CDR2 is ANQGSEA in the germline V gene. The CDR3 has 16 amino acids. V gave up 1 base and J gave up 0 bases, with 15 bases separating them. Drawing the rest from reference TRBV29-1 and TRBJ1-1, the complete variable domain is SAVISQKPSRDICQRGTSLTIQCQVDSQVTMMFWYRQQPGQSLTLIATANQGSEATYESGFVIDKFPISRPNLTFSTLTVSNMSPEDSSIYLCSVEGTRTSMNTEAFFGQGTRLTVV.

The CDR3 loop is CASSPQPTVTDTQYF. The CDR3 region has the DNA TGTGCCAGCAGTCCACAACCGACAGTCACAGATACGCAGTATTTT. The rearrangement uses TRBV25-1 and TRBJ2-3; D is perhaps TRBD1 (5 bases). Germline CDR1 is MGHDK and CDR2 is SYGVNS. This CDR3 has 15 amino acids. The V end was cut by 5 bases, the J end by 2 bases, with 14 bases between.

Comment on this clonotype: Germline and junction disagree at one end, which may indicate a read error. The CDR3 protein is CASSPWTGQEAQYF. Here the CDR3 DNA reads TGTGCCAGCTCACCTTGGACAGGGCAAGAGGCCCAGTACTTC. The genes are TRBV18 and TRBJ2-5, with 8 bases fitting TRBD1. From germline, CDR1 is KGHSH and CDR2 LQKENI. CDR3 size: 14 residues. Based on the CDR3 plus reference TRBV18 and TRBJ2-5, the full variable domain is NAGVMQNPRHLVRRRGQEARLRCSPMKGHSHVYWYRQLPEEGLKFMVYLQKENIIDESGMPKERFSAEFPKEGPSILRIQQVVRGDSAAYFCASSPWTGQEAQYFGPGTRLLVL.

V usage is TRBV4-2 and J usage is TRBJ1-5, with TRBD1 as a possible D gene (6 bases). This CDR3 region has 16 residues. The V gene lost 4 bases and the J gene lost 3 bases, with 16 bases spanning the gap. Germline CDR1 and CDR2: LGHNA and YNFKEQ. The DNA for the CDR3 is TGTGCCAGCAGCCCCTCAGAGGGACAACTCAATCAGCCCCAGCATTTT. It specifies CASSPSEGQLNQPQHF.

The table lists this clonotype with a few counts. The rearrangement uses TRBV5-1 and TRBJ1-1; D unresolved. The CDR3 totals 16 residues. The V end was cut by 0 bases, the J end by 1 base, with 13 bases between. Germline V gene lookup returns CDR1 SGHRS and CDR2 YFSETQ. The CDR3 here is CASSLGGGVRNTEAFF. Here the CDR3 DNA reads TGCGCCAGCAGCTTGGGCGGTGGGGTGAGGAACACTGAAGCTTTCTTT.

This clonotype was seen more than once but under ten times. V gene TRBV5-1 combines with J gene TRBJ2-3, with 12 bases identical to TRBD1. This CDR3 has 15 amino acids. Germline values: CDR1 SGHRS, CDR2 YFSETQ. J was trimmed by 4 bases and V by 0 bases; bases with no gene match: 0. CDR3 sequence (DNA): TGCGCCAGCAGCTTGGGGGACAGGGGGCCAGATACGCAGTATTTT. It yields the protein CASSLGDRGPDTQYF.

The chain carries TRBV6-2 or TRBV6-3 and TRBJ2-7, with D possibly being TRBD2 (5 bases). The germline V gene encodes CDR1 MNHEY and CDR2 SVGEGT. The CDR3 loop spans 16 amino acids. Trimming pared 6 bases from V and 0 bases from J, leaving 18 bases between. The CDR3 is CASSKIGGLTSYEQYF. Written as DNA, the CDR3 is TGTGCCAGCAGCAAAATCGGCGGACTTACCTCCTACGAGCAGTACTTC.

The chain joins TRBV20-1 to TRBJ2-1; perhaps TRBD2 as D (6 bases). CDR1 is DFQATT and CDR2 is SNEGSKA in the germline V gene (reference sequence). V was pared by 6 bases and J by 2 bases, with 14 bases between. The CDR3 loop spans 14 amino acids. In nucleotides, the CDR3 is TGCAGTGCCTCGGTGTCGGGGGCCTACAATGAGCAGTTCTTC. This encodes CSASVSGAYNEQFF.

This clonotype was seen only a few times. CDR3 nucleotides: TGTGCCAGCGGGAGTTTTGGAGAGACCCAGTACTTC. Translating gives CASGSFGETQYF. The chain links TRBV10-3 to TRBJ2-5, with TRBD2 matching over 7 bases. This CDR3 contains 12 residues. CDR1 and CDR2 from the germline V gene are ENHRY and SYGVKD. Unmatched junction bases numbered 6, after V lost 10 bases and J lost 4 bases.

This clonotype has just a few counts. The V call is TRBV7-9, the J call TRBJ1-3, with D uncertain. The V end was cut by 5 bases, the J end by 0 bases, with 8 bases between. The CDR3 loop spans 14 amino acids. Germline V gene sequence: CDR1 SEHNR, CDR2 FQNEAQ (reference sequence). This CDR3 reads CASSRTPSGNTIYF. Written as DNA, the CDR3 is TGTGCCAGCAGCCGGACCCCCTCTGGAAACACCATATATTTT.